By share of the sample, the clone carrying this T cell receptor (beta chain) is medium-sized (0.01 to 0.1%). The target antigen is unknown. The CDR3 totals 13 residues. This entry belongs to a study of CD8 T cells in ankylosing spondylitis. One entry per CDR3 protein results from TCRdb running MiXCR on the 5' RACE reads. Counted here are 9,900 or so distinct CDR3 sequences, 6% occurring once; the ten biggest clones make up about 38%. Broader study findings: Clones linked to disease were reported to show significant enrichment in matched ankylosing spondylitis synovial fluid. CD8+ cells made up the disease-linked clones, which were relatively rare in peripheral blood. Several of the motif variants were reported before in synovial fluid and blood from reactive arthritis.

This chain links TRBV21-1 with TRBJ1-2; TRBD1 is taken as the D call from the table, unchecked against the DNA. TRBV21-1 is a recognized pseudogene. The sequencing input was blood, either unsorted or a sorted T cell fraction (not recorded which). The receptor's source is a female donor with ankylosing spondylitis or in good health (not recorded which). Written as DNA, the CDR3 is TGTGCCAGCAGCAAATGTCAGGGGTGTGGCTACACCTTC. It codes for CASSKCQGCGYTF.